What follows describes a single TCR beta chain. Profiled with immunoSEQ multiplex PCR; TCRdb holds only in-frame clones, not every one. The sample carries about 100,000 clones, almost 80% recorded once. This sample was included in a study of blood T cell repertoires in COVID-19. Study as a whole: PBMCs, B-cell-depleted T cells, or T cells provided the cDNA or gDNA that made up the material.

This CDR3 is 17 amino acids long. In germline, CDR1 is MNHEY, CDR2 SMNVEV (reference sequence). The junction had 11 bases not matched to a gene; V was cut back by 3 bases and J by 5 bases. Sequencing was done on a sample of peripheral blood. This clonotype was sampled from a man between 70 and 80 years old with active or convalescent COVID-19. The chain combines TRBV27 with TRBJ1-5, with 9 bases that match TRBD1. The CDR3 spells CASSFRGTGSTHQPQHF. The DNA for the CDR3 is TGTGCCAGCAGTTTTCGAGGGACAGGGAGTACACATCAGCCCCAGCATTTT.